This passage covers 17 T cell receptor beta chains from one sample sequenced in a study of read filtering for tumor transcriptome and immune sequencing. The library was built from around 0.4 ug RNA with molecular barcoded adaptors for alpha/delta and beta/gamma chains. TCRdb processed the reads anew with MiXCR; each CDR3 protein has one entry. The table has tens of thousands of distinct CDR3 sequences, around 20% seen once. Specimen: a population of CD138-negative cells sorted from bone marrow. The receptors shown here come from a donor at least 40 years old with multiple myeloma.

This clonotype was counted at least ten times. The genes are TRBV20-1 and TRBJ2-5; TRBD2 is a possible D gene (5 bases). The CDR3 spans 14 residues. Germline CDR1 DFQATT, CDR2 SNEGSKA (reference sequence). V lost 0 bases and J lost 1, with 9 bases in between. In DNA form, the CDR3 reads TGCAGTGCTAGAGACAGGAGGAGCCAAGAGACCCAGTACTTC. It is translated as CSARDRRSQETQYF.

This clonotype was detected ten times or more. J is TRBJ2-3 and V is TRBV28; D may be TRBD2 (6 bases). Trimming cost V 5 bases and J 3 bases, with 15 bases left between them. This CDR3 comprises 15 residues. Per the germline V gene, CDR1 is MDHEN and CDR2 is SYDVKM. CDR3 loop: CASSPNGLRTDTQYF. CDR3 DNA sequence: TGTGCCAGCAGTCCGAACGGACTACGGACAGATACGCAGTATTTT.

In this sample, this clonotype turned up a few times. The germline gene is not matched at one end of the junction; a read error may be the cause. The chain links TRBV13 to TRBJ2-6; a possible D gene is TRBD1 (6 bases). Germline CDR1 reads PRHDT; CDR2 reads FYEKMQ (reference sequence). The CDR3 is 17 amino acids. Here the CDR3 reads CVSSLRRQASGANVLTF. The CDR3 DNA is TGTGTCAGCAGCCTCCGTAGACAGGCCTCTGGGGCCAACGTCCTGACTTTC.

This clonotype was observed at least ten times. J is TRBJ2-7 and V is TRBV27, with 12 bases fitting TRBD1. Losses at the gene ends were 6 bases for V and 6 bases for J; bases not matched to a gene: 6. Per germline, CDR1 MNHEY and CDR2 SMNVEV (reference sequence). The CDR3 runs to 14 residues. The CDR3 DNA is TGTGCCAGCAGCATTGGGACAGGGGGCGGCGAGCAGTACTTC. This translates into CASSIGTGGGEQYF.

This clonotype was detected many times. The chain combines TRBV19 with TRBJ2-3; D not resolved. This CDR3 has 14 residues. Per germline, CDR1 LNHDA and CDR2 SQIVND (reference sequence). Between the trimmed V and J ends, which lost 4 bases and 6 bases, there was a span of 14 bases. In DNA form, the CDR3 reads TGTGCCAGTAGTACCTCCTGGGAAAGGGATACGCAGTATTTT. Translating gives CASSTSWERDTQYF.

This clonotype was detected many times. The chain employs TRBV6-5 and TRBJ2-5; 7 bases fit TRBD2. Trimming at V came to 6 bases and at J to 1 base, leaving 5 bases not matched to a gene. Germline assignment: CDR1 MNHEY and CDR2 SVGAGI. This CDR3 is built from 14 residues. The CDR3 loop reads CASRPAGVQETQYF. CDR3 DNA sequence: TGTGCCAGCAGGCCCGCGGGGGTCCAAGAGACCCAGTACTTC.

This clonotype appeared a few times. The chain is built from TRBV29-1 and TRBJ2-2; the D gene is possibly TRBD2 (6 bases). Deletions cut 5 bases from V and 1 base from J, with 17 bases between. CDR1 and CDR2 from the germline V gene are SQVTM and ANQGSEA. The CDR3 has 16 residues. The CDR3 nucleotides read TGCAGCGTTTGGGGGACGGGACTCCTGAACACCGGGGAGCTGTTTTTT. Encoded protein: CSVWGTGLLNTGELFF.

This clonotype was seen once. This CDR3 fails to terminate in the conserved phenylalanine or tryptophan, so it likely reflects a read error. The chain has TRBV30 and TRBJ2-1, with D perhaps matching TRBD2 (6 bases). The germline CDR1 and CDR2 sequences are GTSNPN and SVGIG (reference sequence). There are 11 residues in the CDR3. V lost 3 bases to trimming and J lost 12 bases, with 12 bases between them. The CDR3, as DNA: TGTGCCTGGAGGACCGGGACTGTGCAGTTCCTT. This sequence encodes CAWRTGTVQFL.

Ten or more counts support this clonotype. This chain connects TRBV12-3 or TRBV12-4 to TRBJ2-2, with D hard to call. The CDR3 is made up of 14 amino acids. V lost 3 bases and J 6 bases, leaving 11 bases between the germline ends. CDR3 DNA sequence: TGTGCCAGCAGTTTGTTCAACCTGGCCGGGGAGCTGTTTTTT. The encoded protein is CASSLFNLAGELFF.

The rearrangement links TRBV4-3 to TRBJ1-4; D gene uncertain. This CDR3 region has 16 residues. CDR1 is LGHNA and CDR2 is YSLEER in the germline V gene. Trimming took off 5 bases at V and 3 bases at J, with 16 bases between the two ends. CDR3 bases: TGCGCCAGCAGCTCCGATCGGCACACAGCTAATGAAAAACTGTTTTTT. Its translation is CASSSDRHTANEKLFF.

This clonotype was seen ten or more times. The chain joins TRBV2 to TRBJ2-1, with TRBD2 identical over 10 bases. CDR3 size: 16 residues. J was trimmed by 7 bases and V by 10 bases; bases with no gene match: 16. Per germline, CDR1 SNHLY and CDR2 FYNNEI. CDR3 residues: CATKRGGSFSENEQFF. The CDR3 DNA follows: TGTGCCACCAAGCGGGGGGGATCTTTTAGTGAAAATGAGCAGTTCTTC.

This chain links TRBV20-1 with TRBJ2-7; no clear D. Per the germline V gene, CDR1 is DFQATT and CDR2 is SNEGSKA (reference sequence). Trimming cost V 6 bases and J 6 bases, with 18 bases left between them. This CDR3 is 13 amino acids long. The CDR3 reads CSANNPEEGEQYF. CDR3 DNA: TGCAGTGCCAATAACCCCGAGGAAGGCGAGCAGTACTTC.

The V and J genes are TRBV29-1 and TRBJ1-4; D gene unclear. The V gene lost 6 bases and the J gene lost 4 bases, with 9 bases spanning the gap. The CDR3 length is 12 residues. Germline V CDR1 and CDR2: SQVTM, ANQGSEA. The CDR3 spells CSVGEGNEKLFF. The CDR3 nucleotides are TGCAGCGTCGGGGAGGGTAATGAAAAACTGTTTTTT.

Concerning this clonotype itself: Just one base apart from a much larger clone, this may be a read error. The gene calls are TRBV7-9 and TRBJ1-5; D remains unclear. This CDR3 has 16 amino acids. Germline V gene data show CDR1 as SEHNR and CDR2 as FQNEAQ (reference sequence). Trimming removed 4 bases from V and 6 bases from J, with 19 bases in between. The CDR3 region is CASSSLDKGMGQPQHF. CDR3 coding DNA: TGTGCCAGCAGCTCCCTCGATAAGGGTATGGGTCAGCCCCAGCATTTT.

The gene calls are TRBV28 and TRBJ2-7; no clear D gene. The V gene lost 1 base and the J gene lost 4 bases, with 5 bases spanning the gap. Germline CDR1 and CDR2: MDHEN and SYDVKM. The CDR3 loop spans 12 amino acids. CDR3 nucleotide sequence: TGTGCCAGCAGTTTATTAGGGTACGAGCAGTACTTC. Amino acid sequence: CASSLLGYEQYF.

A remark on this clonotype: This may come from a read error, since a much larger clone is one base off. Here the CDR3 reads CASSPQGYRPQHF. The CDR3 DNA reads as TGTGCCAGCAGTCCTCAGGGGTATCGGCCCCAGCATTTT. V and J are TRBV12-3 or TRBV12-4 and TRBJ1-5, with D maybe TRBD1 (6 bases). Trimming shortened V by 5 bases and J by 9 bases, and 14 bases separated the two germline ends. The CDR3 runs to 13 residues.

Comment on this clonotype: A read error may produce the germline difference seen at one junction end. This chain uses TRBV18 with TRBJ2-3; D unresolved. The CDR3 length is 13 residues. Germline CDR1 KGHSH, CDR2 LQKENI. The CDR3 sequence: CASPPLRTDTQYF. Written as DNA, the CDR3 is TGTGCCAGCCCACCACTTCGTACAGATACGCAGTATTTT.